The T cell receptor beta chain under discussion was sequenced for a study of T cells after posttransplantation cyclophosphamide. Notes on the study in general: TRB overlap between skin or GI tissue T cells and blood was limited. Donor-recipient repertoire similarity was low at 1-2 months, rising over year one. TRB clonality was highly associated with recipient CMV seropositivity and reactivation.

This related bone marrow graft donor gave peripheral blood on the day of marrow donation. This CDR3 has 16 residues. V was trimmed by 6 bases and J by 1 base, leaving 15 bases between them. On this clone itself: As yet, its antigen is unknown.

Measured with immunoSEQ multiplex PCR; TCRdb has only the in-frame clones, and not every one. The data list around 30,000 clones, none observed once; 2.5% to 3.5% falls to the top ten. Sequencing was performed on PBMCs. The rearrangement joins TRBV12-3 or TRBV12-4 to TRBJ2-2; D is possibly TRBD2 (6 bases). This TCR was sampled from a woman in her sixties in good health, CMV-negative, and a related stem cell transplant donor. CDR3 in amino acids: CASRPAGPKNTGELFF. CDR3 nucleotide sequence: TGTGCCAGCAGACCCGCGGGGCCGAAGAACACCGGGGAGCTGTTTTTT.